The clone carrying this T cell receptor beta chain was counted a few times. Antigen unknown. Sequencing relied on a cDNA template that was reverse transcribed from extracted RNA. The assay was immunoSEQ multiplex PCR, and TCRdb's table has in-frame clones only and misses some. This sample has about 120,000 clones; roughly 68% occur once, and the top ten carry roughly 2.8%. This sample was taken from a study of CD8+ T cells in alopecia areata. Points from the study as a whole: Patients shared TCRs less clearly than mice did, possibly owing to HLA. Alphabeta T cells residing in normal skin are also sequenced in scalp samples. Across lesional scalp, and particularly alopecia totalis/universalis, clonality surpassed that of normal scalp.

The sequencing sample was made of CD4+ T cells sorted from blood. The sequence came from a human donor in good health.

In DNA form, the CDR3 reads TGTGCCAGCTCACCCAATCGACAGAATTCACCCCTCCACTTT. Amino acid sequence: CASSPNRQNSPLHF. This chain links TRBV18 with TRBJ1-6, with D tentatively TRBD1 (5 bases). Trimming took 3 bases from V and 7 from J, leaving 10 bases between them. CDR1 is KGHSH, CDR2 LQKENI, per germline. CDR3 length: 14 amino acids.